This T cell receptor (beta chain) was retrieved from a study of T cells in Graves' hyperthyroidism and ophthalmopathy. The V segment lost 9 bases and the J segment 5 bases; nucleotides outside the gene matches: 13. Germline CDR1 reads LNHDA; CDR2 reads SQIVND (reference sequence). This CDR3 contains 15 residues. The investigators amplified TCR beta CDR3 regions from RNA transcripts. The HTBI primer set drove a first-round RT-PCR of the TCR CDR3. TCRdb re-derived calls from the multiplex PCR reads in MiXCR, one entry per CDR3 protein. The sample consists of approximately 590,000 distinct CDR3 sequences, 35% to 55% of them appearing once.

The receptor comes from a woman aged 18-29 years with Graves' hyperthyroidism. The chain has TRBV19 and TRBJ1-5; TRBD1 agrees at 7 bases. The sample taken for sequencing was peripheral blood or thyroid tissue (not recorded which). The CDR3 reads CASTSDDRVDQPQHF. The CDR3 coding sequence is TGTGCCAGCACCAGTGATGACAGGGTCGATCAGCCCCAGCATTTT.